A single sample gave rise to the 21 T cell receptor beta chains below, sequenced in a study of T cell repertoires in cytomegalovirus infection. TCRdb processed the reads anew with MiXCR; each CDR3 protein has one entry. The profile shows over 450,000 distinct CDR3 sequences, approximately 11% of them singletons. Sequencing was performed on PBMCs. The receptors derive from a human donor in good health (CMV status not recorded). Some clones in this sample may be carry-over from other donors' samples.

This clonotype was observed a handful of times. The chain links TRBV29-1 to TRBJ2-1, with TRBD2 matching 8 bases. The CDR3 covers 17 residues. The V gene end was trimmed by 7 bases and the J gene end by 8 bases; junction bases not matched to a gene: 22. Germline V gene lookup returns CDR1 SQVTM and CDR2 ANQGSEA. CDR3 amino acids: CSADPQIQREPRDEQFF. CDR3 coding DNA: TGCAGCGCCGACCCCCAGATCCAGCGGGAGCCGCGCGATGAGCAGTTCTTC.

This clonotype appeared a few times. CDR3 protein: CASRQSRAEKLFF. The CDR3 nucleotides read TGTGCCAGCAGGCAAAGCAGGGCTGAAAAACTGTTTTTT. This chain joins TRBV14 and TRBJ1-4; a weak D match, TRBD1 (5 bases). With 6 bases removed from V and 7 bases from J, the gap between germline ends came to 12 bases. CDR1 and CDR2 from the germline V gene are SGHDN and FVKESK. The length of the CDR3 is 13 residues.

This clonotype was observed a handful of times. The rearrangement uses TRBV7-9 and TRBJ1-1; tentative D call: TRBD1 (5 bases). V was shortened by 4 bases and J by 5 bases, with 20 bases between the two germline ends. The CDR3 is made up of 16 amino acids. Germline V CDR1 and CDR2: SEHNR, FQNEAQ (reference sequence). CDR3: CASSSTMDWRGTEAFF. CDR3 sequence (DNA): TGTGCCAGCAGCTCCACCATGGACTGGAGGGGAACTGAAGCTTTCTTT.

This chain links TRBV19 with TRBJ2-2; D not resolved. The CDR3 length is 12 residues. The V and J ends lost 6 bases and 3 bases respectively, with 5 bases between them. Germline assignment: CDR1 LNHDA and CDR2 SQIVND (reference sequence). The CDR3 sequence is CASRVHTGELFF. CDR3 DNA sequence: TGTGCCAGTAGGGTCCACACCGGGGAGCTGTTTTTT. The entire variable domain, with the rest obtained from reference TRBV19 and TRBJ2-2, is as follows: DGGITQSPKYLFRKEGQNVTLSCEQNLNHDAMYWYRQDPGQGLRLIYYSQIVNDFQKGDIAEGYSVSREKKESFPLTVTSAQKNPTAFYLCASRVHTGELFFGEGSRLTVL.

This clonotype was recorded at least ten times. The V and J genes are TRBV19 and TRBJ1-5, with D unclear. The CDR3 is 14 amino acids. Germline CDR1 reads LNHDA; CDR2 reads SQIVND (reference sequence). V was trimmed by 1 base and J by 4 bases, leaving 8 bases between them. CDR3 protein: CASSIGFVNQPQHF. CDR3 nucleotides: TGTGCCAGTAGTATAGGATTCGTAAATCAGCCCCAGCATTTT.

Many counts were recorded for this clonotype. The chain uses TRBV7-9 and TRBJ1-1; no clear D gene. Germline assignment: CDR1 SEHNR and CDR2 FQNEAQ (reference sequence). Trimming took 1 base from V and 7 from J, leaving 10 bases between them. The CDR3 consists of 13 residues. The CDR3 sequence: CASSLEVGGEAFF. CDR3 DNA sequence: TGTGCCAGCAGCTTAGAGGTAGGAGGTGAAGCTTTCTTT.

This clonotype was seen once. This chain uses TRBV28 with TRBJ2-7; 14 bases match TRBD2. CDR3 size: 16 residues. Trimming at V came to 5 bases and at J to 2 bases, leaving 5 bases not matched to a gene. Germline lookup yields CDR1 MDHEN and CDR2 SYDVKM. The CDR3 sequence is CASSPGLAGGTYEQYF. In nucleotides, the CDR3 is TGTGCCAGCAGTCCAGGACTAGCGGGAGGTACCTACGAGCAGTACTTC.

This clonotype has a count of ten or more. The chain joins TRBV7-9 to TRBJ2-1, with TRBD1 matching over 8 bases. CDR1 SEHNR and CDR2 FQNEAQ come from the germline V gene (reference sequence). The CDR3 is 13 amino acids. V gave up 11 bases and J gave up 5 bases; unmatched junction bases: 8. Written as DNA, the CDR3 is TGTGCCCTGTCGGACAGGGAGGACAATGAGCAGTTCTTC. Protein: CALSDREDNEQFF.

The chain employs TRBV13 and TRBJ2-7, with D possibly matching TRBD1 (5 bases). Germline CDR1 PRHDT, CDR2 FYEKMQ (reference sequence). Trimming stripped 2 bases from V and 4 bases from J, with 9 bases between. CDR3 size: 13 residues. The CDR3 sequence: CASSLQRGYEQYF. CDR3 nucleotides: TGTGCCAGCAGCTTACAAAGGGGATACGAGCAGTACTTC.

This clonotype was recorded many times. The chain uses TRBV29-1 and TRBJ2-1; D might be TRBD1 (6 bases). V was clipped by 3 bases and J by 4 bases, with 7 bases between them. The CDR3 extends over 12 amino acids. Germline CDR1 and CDR2: SQVTM and ANQGSEA. The DNA of the CDR3 is TGCAGCGTTGATGGACAGTACAATGAGCAGTTCTTC. Translated: CSVDGQYNEQFF.

In this sample, this clonotype turned up a few times. The chain carries TRBV2 and TRBJ2-5; 9 bases map to TRBD2. The germline V gene has CDR1 SNHLY and CDR2 FYNNEI. CDR3 length: 15 residues. V lost 6 bases, J lost 3 bases, and 8 bases stayed unmatched. The CDR3: CASSRRASGKETQYF. CDR3 DNA: TGTGCCAGCAGCCGAAGGGCTAGCGGGAAAGAGACCCAGTACTTC.

This clonotype was detected a few times. This chain uses TRBV11-2 with TRBJ2-2, with 11 bases matching TRBD1. The CDR3 is made up of 16 amino acids. The ends lost 7 bases at V and 3 bases at J; junction bases unmatched: 7. The V gene's germline CDR1 is SGHAT and CDR2 FQNNGV. The DNA of the CDR3 is TGTGCCAGCAAAGGACAGGGGGCTCCTTACACCGGGGAGCTGTTTTTT. It encodes CASKGQGAPYTGELFF.

This clonotype was counted ten times or more. The gene calls are TRBV2 and TRBJ2-1; no clear D gene. This CDR3 is built from 11 residues. Germline V CDR1 and CDR2: SNHLY, FYNNEI. V lost 4 bases to trimming and J lost 5 bases, with 3 bases between them. CDR3 DNA sequence: TGTGCCAGCAGTGGGGACAATGAGCAGTTCTTC. It yields the protein CASSGDNEQFF.

This clonotype was observed at least ten times. This rearrangement joins TRBV19 to TRBJ1-2; D gene ambiguous. The CDR3 is 15 amino acids. CDR1 is LNHDA and CDR2 is SQIVND in the germline V gene (reference sequence). Trimming shortened V by 0 bases and J by 7 bases, and 15 bases separated the two germline ends. CDR3: CASSIDLWGGRGYTF. In DNA form, the CDR3 reads TGTGCCAGTAGTATAGATCTTTGGGGAGGACGTGGCTACACCTTC.

This clonotype was seen a handful of times. One end of the junction is discordant with germline, which a read error may explain. This CDR3 is CASSSGLRGETQYF. The CDR3 nucleotides are TGTGCTAGCAGCTCCGGACTAAGGGGGGAGACCCAGTACTTC. The chain uses TRBV7-7 and TRBJ2-5; tentatively, D is TRBD1 or TRBD2 (6 bases each). From germline, CDR1 is SSHAT and CDR2 FNYEAQ (reference sequence). The CDR3 consists of 14 residues. Drawing the rest from reference TRBV7-7 and TRBJ2-5, the complete variable domain is GAGVSQSPRYKVTKRGQDVTLRCDPISSHATLYWYQQALGQGPEFLTYFNYEAQPDKSGLPSDRFSAERPEGSISTLTIQRTEQRDSAMYRCASSSGLRGETQYFGPGTRLLVL.

The chain links TRBV9 to TRBJ2-5, with D hard to call. The germline gives CDR1 SGDLS, CDR2 YYNGEE. Trimming left V 0 bases short and J 8 bases short, with 14 bases between. This CDR3 is 14 amino acids long. CDR3 bases: TGTGCCAGCAGCGTAGAAGGCCCCCCGGACACCCAGTACTTC. Its translation: CASSVEGPPDTQYF.

This clonotype came up many times. The V gene is TRBV29-1, the J gene TRBJ2-2; D not certain. Germline V lookup: CDR1 SQVTM, CDR2 ANQGSEA. The length of the CDR3 is 14 residues. Trimming cost V 8 bases and J 4 bases, with 17 bases left between them. The CDR3 DNA sequence: TGCAGCACCCCCAAAGCTGGGGTCACCGGGGAGCTGTTTTTT. It translates to CSTPKAGVTGELFF.

This clonotype appeared a few times. CDR3 sequence reads: CASGPPNSGYNEQFF. DNA for the CDR3: TGTGCTAGTGGCCCCCCGAATAGTGGGTACAATGAGCAGTTCTTC. The chain has TRBV12-5 and TRBJ2-1; D gene ambiguous. Deletions cut 6 bases from V and 4 bases from J, with 16 bases between. In germline, CDR1 is LGHNT, CDR2 FRNRAP. The CDR3 has 15 residues.

This clonotype was picked up a small number of times. The genes are TRBV5-1 and TRBJ2-7, with TRBD1 matching over 10 bases. Looked up from germline, CDR1 is SGHRS and CDR2 is YFSETQ. The CDR3 consists of 15 residues. Trimming removed 3 bases from V and 3 bases from J; junction bases left unmatched: 6. The CDR3 spells CASSSGTGEVYEQYF. CDR3 coding DNA: TGCGCCAGCAGCTCCGGGACAGGGGAGGTCTACGAGCAGTACTTC.

The table lists this clonotype with many counts. V is TRBV4-1 and J is TRBJ1-1; TRBD1 matches 12 bases. Germline V gives CDR1 MGHRA, CDR2 YSYEKL. Trimming removed 2 bases from V and 7 bases from J; junction bases left unmatched: 11. The CDR3 totals 17 residues. This chain's CDR3 is CASSQSTPGTGGFEAFF. DNA of the CDR3: TGCGCCAGCAGCCAATCCACACCCGGGACAGGGGGCTTTGAAGCTTTCTTT.

The table lists this clonotype with a few counts. The chain couples TRBV5-1 to TRBJ1-1; weak D call: TRBD1 (6 bases). The V gene lost 4 bases and the J gene lost 6 bases, with 19 bases spanning the gap. The CDR3 totals 15 residues. Germline V gives CDR1 SGHRS, CDR2 YFSETQ. CDR3 sequence (DNA): TGCGCCAGCAGCCCGGTGACAGGACATGACGCTGAAGCTTTCTTT. Translation: CASSPVTGHDAEAFF.